This note documents a single T cell receptor (beta chain) sequence. The repertoire was sequenced with immunoSEQ multiplex PCR; TCRdb's copy has only in-frame clones and lacks some. The sample records around 1,300 clones, around three quarters being singletons. Trimming at V came to 3 bases and at J to 6 bases, leaving 16 bases not matched to a gene. The germline V gene has CDR1 LGHNA and CDR2 YSLEER. The CDR3 is made up of 18 amino acids. The data stem from a study of follicular helper T cells after annual influenza vaccination. Study background: Some donors were sampled over the 2013-2014, 2014-2015 and 2015-2016 vaccinations.

Noted time point: 2015-2016 season, 7 days after influenza vaccination. This TCR was recovered from an adult who received the influenza vaccine. This specimen consisted of CXCR5+ CD38+ circulating T follicular helper cells from blood, obtained 7 days after influenza vaccination. Stated subset: circulating Tfh, non-naive CD4+CXCR5+PD-1+ (ICOS+CD38+ or ICOS-CD38-). This chain links TRBV4-3 with TRBJ2-4, with 8 bases identical to TRBD2. Written as DNA, the CDR3 is TGCGCCAGCAGCCAGACCCCCCCACTAAGCGGGGGTTTAAACATTCAGTACTTC. It codes for CASSQTPPLSGGLNIQYF.